This T cell receptor (beta chain) was captured by sequencing in a study of T cell responses to AZD1222 COVID-19 vaccine. On this clone itself: Antigen: not known.

Study results and limitations: Reportedly, nearly half of unique spike TCRs recognized epitopes outside B.1.351/B.1.1.7 mutations. With two AZD1222 doses given, Spike-specific TCR breadth and depth both rose. Clonal diversity was possibly underestimated; the donors were predominantly white British and more often female.

Measured with immunoSEQ multiplex PCR; TCRdb has only the in-frame clones, and not every one. The sample contains roughly 150,000 clones, roughly 90% of which appear only once. Germline V gene data show CDR1 as SQVTM and CDR2 as ANQGSEA. The V end lost 7 bases, the J end lost 0 bases, and 3 bases lay between the germline ends. This CDR3 has 11 amino acids. Pooled together were second doses at about 4 or about 12 weeks. This receptor was identified in an adult who received the AZD1222 COVID-19 vaccine. The starting material was peripheral blood, obtained 28 days after the second AZD1222 dose. The chain employs TRBV29-1 and TRBJ2-2; no clear D. The CDR3 here is CSGSNTGELFF. In nucleotides, the CDR3 is TGCAGCGGGTCGAACACCGGGGAGCTGTTTTTT.